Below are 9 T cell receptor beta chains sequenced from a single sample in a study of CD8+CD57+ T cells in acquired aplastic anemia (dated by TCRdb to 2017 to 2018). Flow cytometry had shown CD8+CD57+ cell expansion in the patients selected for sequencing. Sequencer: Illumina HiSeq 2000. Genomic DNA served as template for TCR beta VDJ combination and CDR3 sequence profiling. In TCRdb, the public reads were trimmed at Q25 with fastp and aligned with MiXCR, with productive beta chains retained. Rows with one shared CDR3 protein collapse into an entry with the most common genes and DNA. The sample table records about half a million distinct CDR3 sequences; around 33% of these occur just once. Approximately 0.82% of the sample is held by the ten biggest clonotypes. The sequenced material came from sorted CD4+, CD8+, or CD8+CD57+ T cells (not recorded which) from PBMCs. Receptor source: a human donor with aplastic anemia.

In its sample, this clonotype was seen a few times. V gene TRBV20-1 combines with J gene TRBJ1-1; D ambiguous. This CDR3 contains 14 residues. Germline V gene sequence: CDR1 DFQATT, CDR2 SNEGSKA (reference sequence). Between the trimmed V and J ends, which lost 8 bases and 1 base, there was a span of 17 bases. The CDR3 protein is CSLSPVRANTEAFF. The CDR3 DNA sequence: TGCAGTTTATCCCCCGTGAGGGCGAACACTGAAGCTTTCTTT.

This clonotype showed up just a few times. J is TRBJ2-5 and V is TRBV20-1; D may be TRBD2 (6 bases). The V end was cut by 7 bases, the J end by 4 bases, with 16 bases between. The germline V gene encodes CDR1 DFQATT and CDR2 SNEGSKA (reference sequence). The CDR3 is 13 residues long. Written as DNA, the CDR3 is TGCAGTGGGAGTAGGGGTAGCGGAGAGACCCAGTACTTC. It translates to CSGSRGSGETQYF.

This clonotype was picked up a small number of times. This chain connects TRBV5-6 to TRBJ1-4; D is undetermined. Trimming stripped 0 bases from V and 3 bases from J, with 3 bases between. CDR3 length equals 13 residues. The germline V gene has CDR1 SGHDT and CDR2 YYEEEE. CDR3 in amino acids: CASSLVPNEKLFF. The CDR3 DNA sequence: TGTGCCAGCAGCTTGGTTCCTAATGAAAAACTGTTTTTT. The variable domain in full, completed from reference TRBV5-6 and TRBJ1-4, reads DAGVTQSPTHLIKTRGQQVTLRCSPKSGHDTVSWYQQALGQGPQFIFQYYEEEERQRGNFPDRFSGHQFPNYSSELNVNALLLGDSALYLCASSLVPNEKLFFGSGTQLSVL.

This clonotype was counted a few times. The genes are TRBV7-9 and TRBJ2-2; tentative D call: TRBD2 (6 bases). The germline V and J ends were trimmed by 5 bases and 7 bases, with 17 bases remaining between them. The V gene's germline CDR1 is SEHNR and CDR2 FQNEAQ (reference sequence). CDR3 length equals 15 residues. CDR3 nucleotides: TGTGCCAGCAGCCAGGAGGGAGCCAGCTACGGGGAGCTGTTTTTT. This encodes CASSQEGASYGELFF.

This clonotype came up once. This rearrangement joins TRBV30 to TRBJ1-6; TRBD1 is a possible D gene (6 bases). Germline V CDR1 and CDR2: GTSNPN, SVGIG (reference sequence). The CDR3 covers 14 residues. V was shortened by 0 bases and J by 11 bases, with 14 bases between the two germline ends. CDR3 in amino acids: CAWSVFTGLTPLHF. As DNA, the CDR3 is TGTGCCTGGAGTGTTTTCACAGGGTTAACACCCCTCCACTTT.

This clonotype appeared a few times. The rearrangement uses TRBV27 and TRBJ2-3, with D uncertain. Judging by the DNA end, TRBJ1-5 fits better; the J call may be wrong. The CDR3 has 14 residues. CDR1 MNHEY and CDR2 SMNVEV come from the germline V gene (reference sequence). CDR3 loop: CASSLGLAADTQHF. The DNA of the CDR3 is TGTGCCAGCAGCCTCGGACTAGCGGCAGATACGCAGCATTTT.

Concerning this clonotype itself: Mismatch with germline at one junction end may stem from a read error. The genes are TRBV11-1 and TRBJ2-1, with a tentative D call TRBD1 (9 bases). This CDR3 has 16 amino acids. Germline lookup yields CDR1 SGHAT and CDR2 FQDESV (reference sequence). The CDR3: CTSSLAGQGPNNEQFF. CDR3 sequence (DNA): TGTACCAGCAGCTTAGCGGGACAGGGTCCCAACAATGAGCAGTTCTTC.

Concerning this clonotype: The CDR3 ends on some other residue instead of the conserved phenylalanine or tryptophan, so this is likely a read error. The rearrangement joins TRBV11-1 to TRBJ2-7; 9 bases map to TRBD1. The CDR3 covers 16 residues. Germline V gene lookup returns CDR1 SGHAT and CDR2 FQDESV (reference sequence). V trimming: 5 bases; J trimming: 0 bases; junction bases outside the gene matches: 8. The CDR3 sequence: CASSRNRQGDSYEQYL. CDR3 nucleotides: TGTGCCAGCAGCCGCAATAGACAGGGGGACTCCTACGAGCAGTACCTC.

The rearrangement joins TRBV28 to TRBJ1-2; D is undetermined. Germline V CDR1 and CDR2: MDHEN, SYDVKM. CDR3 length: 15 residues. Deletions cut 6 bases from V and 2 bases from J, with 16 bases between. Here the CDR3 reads CASSPTEGSNYGYTF. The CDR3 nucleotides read TGTGCCAGCAGCCCTACGGAAGGATCCAACTATGGCTACACCTTC.